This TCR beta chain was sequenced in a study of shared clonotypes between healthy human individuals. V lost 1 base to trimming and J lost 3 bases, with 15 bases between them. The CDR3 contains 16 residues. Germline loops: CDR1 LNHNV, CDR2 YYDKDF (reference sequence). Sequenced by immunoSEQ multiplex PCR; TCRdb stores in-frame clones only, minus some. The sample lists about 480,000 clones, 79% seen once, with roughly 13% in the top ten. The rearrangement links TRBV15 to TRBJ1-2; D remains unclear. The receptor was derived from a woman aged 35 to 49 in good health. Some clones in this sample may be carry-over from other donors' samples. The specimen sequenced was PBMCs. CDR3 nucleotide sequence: TGTGCCACCAGCAGAGGGGGAGGGTTGGTGGACTATGGCTACACCTTC. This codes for CATSRGGGLVDYGYTF.